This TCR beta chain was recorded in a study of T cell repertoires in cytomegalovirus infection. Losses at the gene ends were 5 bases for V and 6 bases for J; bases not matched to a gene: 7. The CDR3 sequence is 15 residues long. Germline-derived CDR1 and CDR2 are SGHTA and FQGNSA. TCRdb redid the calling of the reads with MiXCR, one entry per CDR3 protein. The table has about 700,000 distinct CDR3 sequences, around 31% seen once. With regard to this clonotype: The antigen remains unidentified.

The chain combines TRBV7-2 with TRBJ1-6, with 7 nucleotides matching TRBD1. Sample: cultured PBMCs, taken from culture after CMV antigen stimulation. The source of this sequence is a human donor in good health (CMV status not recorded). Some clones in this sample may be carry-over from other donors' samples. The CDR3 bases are TGTGCCAGCAGCGCGGGACAGCCCCTTAATTCACCCCTCCACTTT. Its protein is CASSAGQPLNSPLHF. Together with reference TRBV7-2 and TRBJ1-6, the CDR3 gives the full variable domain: GAGVSQSPSNKVTEKGKDVELRCDPISGHTALYWYRQSLGQGLEFLIYFQGNSAPDKSGLPSDRFSAERTGGSVSTLTIQRTQQEDSAVYLCASSAGQPLNSPLHFGNGTRLTVT.